What follows describes a single T cell receptor (beta chain). The specificity of this receptor is unknown. No base qualities exist here, and no much larger clone lies one base off it. Library preparation used the immunoSEQ multiplex PCR assay. RNA was extracted from all samples and reverse transcribed into cDNA, which served as template for TCR sequencing. First-strand cDNA was synthesized using SuperScript III with a 2:1 mix of oligo-dT and random hexamers. A synthetic immune receptor repertoire was used to assess amplification bias, and residual bias was removed computationally. In the authors' own workflow: Raw reads were preprocessed to remove errors, and CDR3 was defined according to IMGT conventions as the region from the conserved cysteine to phenylalanine. Clonality was computed by normalizing Shannon entropy by log2 of the number of productive unique TCRs and subtracting the result from 1. Whether scalp clones were CD4 or CD8 was inferred by matching scalp TCRbeta sequences against CD4 and CD8 repertoires sorted from blood. The immuneACCESS repertoire file appears here via TCRdb, limited to in-frame rearrangements. These files lack a portion of the clones; in checked studies, under half of the deficit traces to unresolved V genes, and the cause of the others is not known. That table furnishes V, J and clone size, whereas the DNA furnished D and trimming. This sample is represented by roughly 200,000 clones; around 60% of them were singletons. The ten largest clones capture 3% to 3.5% of the sample.

The time point label on this specimen signifies: 4 weeks on oral tofacitinib. The treatment or condition label for this specimen denotes: oral pan-JAK inhibitor, 5-10 mg twice daily. From alopecia areata patients, peripheral blood was collected along with lesional scalp punch biopsies. After PBMCs were isolated by density centrifugation and stained for CD3, CD4 and CD8, a FACSAria was used to sort CD4+ and CD8+ T cells. The sample is drawn from a study of CD8+ T cells in alopecia areata (dated by TCRdb to between 2017 and 2018). Regarding the research as a whole: The treated patients, all with moderate-to-severe alopecia areata, were enrolled in an open-label pilot trial of oral tofacitinib given at 5 to 10 mg twice daily. On the human side, TCRbeta sequencing was run on scalp tissue and on sorted CD4+ and CD8+ peripheral blood T cells from healthy controls and from alopecia areata patients with either patchy or totalis/universalis disease. Patients on tofacitinib were biopsied at baseline and after 4 and 24 weeks of treatment, and several of the patients also had a later scalp biopsy. Patients stayed on tofacitinib for 6 to 18 months and then had 6 months of follow-up off drug so that delayed response and recurrence could be assessed. RNA came from the PAXgene miRNA kit for fixed scalp, the miRNeasy kit for PBMCs, and the RNeasy kit for mouse skin. Disease severity in treated patients was measured with the SALT score, which quantifies the percentage of affected scalp surface area. To study T cell clonal expansion in alopecia areata, the researchers applied high-throughput TCRbeta sequencing to both the C3H/HeJ mouse model and human patients. immunoSEQ multiplex PCR using 35 Vbeta forward primers and 13 Jbeta reverse primers was used to amplify TCRbeta CDR3 regions. Scalp clonality was compared among normal scalp (n=4), patchy alopecia areata scalp (n=8), and alopecia totalis/universalis scalp (n=8).

Broad study findings and their caveats: Because the treated cohort was small and included a single nonresponder, larger studies are needed to assess links between baseline CD8+ expansion and response. Higher clonality and more expanded CD8+ clones were observed in lesional scalp than in normal scalp, particularly in alopecia totalis/universalis, a finding suggestive of antigenic drive. Shared TCR sequences between patients were less evident than in mice, which may be partly attributable to HLA diversity in the patient population. Scalp TCR repertoire analysis is complicated because resident alphabeta T cells in normal human skin are also sequenced, whereas mouse skin is dominated by gammadelta T cells. With tofacitinib, both scalp clonality and the number of expanded CD8+ clones among the top 100 scalp clones went down significantly. During tofacitinib treatment, many expanded lesional clones stuck around in both scalp and blood, and this persistence may partly explain why relapse happens after treatment is stopped.

Between the V and J ends, shortened by 3 bases and 6 bases respectively, the junction contains 20 bases. Reading the germline V gene gives CDR1 SQVTM and CDR2 ANQGSEA. Measured from the cysteine to the phenylalanine, the CDR3 is 15 residues long. The read is trimmed to its CDR3 DNA, 45 bases read in frame from base 1. The source was CD4+ T cells sorted from blood, collected at week 4, from a patient treated with tofacitinib. The sequence derives from a human donor with alopecia areata. The sequence joins TRBV29-1 to TRBJ1-1, with the D gene call left open. This receptor has the CDR3 CSVEWIPRGEAEAFF. DNA sequence: TGCAGCGTTGAGTGGATCCCGCGGGGAGAAGCTGAAGCTTTCTTT.